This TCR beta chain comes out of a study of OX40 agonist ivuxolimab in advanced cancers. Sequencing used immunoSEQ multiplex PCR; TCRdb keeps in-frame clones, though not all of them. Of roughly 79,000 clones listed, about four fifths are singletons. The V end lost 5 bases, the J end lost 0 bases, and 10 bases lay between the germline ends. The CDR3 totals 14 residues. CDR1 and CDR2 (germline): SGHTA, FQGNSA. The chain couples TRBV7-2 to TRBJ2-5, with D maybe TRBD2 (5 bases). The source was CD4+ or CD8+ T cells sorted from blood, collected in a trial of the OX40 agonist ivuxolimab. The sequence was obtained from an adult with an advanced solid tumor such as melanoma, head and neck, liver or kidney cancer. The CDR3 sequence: CASSRKLDQETQYF. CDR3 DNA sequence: TGTGCCAGCAGCCGGAAACTAGACCAAGAGACCCAGTACTTC.